Below, 10 T cell receptor beta chains from the same sample are listed, as sequenced in a study of shared clonotypes between healthy human individuals. TCRdb's copy holds only in-frame clones and misses some; the assay was immunoSEQ multiplex PCR. The table shows over a million clones, with about 75% occurring only once. The sequencing input was memory CD4+ T cells sorted from blood. Subset here: CD45RA-negative fraction. The receptor source for this set is a young man in good health.

This chain uses TRBV30 with TRBJ1-3; D is unresolved. The germline V gene has CDR1 GTSNPN and CDR2 SVGIG (reference sequence). This CDR3 comprises 14 residues. The germline V and J ends were trimmed by 3 bases and 0 bases, with 9 bases remaining between them. CDR3 sequence (DNA): TGTGCCTGGAGCGGGCGGGGCTCTGGAAACACCATATATTTT. Its protein product is CAWSGRGSGNTIYF.

The J gene is TRBJ2-1, the V gene TRBV5-1; TRBD2 agrees at 13 bases. The CDR3 extends over 15 amino acids. With 6 bases clipped from V and 8 bases from J, the junction kept 8 bases outside the gene matches. Germline CDR1 reads SGHRS; CDR2 reads YFSETQ. The CDR3: CASKTSGGTRDEQFF. CDR3 DNA sequence: TGCGCCAGCAAGACTAGCGGGGGGACAAGGGATGAGCAGTTCTTC.

The CDR3 region is CASSVGVTSTDTQYF. CDR3 DNA: TGTGCCAGCAGCGTCGGGGTAACCTCCACAGATACGCAGTATTTT. J is TRBJ2-3 and V is TRBV9, with a tentative D call TRBD2 (5 bases). Trimming left V 2 bases short and J 2 bases short, with 12 bases between. The CDR3 totals 15 residues. CDR1 SGDLS and CDR2 YYNGEE come from the germline V gene.

With regard to this clone: The same CDR3 is also encoded by other DNA sequences in this sample. V and J are TRBV4-1 and TRBJ2-5; TRBD2 matches at 11 bases. The V gene end was trimmed by 1 base and the J gene end by 4 bases; junction bases not matched to a gene: 5. There are 16 residues in the CDR3. CDR1 and CDR2 (germline): MGHRA, YSYEKL. The CDR3 DNA reads TGCGCCAGCAGCCAAGTTCTAGCGGGGGGAAGAGAGACCCAGTACTTC. Protein sequence: CASSQVLAGGRETQYF.

The chain is built from TRBV28 and TRBJ1-1; 7 nucleotides line up with TRBD1. The CDR3 covers 14 residues. Germline trimming cut 10 bases from V and 5 bases from J; bases unmatched to any gene: 13. CDR1 is MDHEN, CDR2 SYDVKM, per germline. This CDR3 is CATYPQGVVTEAFF. The CDR3 bases are TGTGCCACCTACCCCCAGGGGGTAGTGACTGAAGCTTTCTTT.

The CDR3 reads CATTGLAGLSEQFF. The DNA of the CDR3 is TGTGCCACCACGGGCCTAGCGGGACTCAGTGAGCAGTTCTTC. The chain recombines TRBV10-3 with TRBJ2-1, with 9 positions matching TRBD2. V shed 10 bases, J shed 9 bases, and the junction held 13 bases outside the gene matches. The CDR3 runs to 14 residues. Germline CDR1 ENHRY, CDR2 SYGVKD.

The chain is built from TRBV10-3 and TRBJ2-7; maybe TRBD2 (5 bases). CDR1 is ENHRY and CDR2 is SYGVKD in the germline V gene. Trimming cost V 6 bases and J 6 bases, with 21 bases left between them. This CDR3 is built from 15 residues. The CDR3 DNA reads as TGTGCCATCAGCTCTAGCCCTCCGACCCAGGTCGAGCAGTACTTC. Translating it yields CAISSSPPTQVEQYF.

The count of this clone is one. DNA of the CDR3: TGTGCCATCAGTGGGACAGGGGGCGCTGGGTATGGCTACACCTTC. Amino acid sequence: CAISGTGGAGYGYTF. The rearrangement uses TRBV10-3 and TRBJ1-2; TRBD1 aligns across 11 bases. V lost 4 bases, J lost 5 bases, and 6 bases stayed unmatched. From germline, CDR1 is ENHRY and CDR2 SYGVKD. The CDR3 loop spans 15 amino acids.

This chain uses TRBV5-1 with TRBJ1-6; D is uncertain. The CDR3 is made up of 15 amino acids. V lost 0 bases, J lost 8 bases, and 12 bases lay in between. CDR1 SGHRS and CDR2 YFSETQ come from the germline V gene. The CDR3 DNA is TGCGCCAGCAGCTTGGTTGGCGTCCGGGATTCACCCCTCCACTTT. Protein: CASSLVGVRDSPLHF. Using reference TRBV5-1 and TRBJ1-6 for the parts outside the CDR3, the full variable domain is KAGVTQTPRYLIKTRGQQVTLSCSPISGHRSVSWYQQTPGQGLQFLFEYFSETQRNKGNFPGRFSGRQFSNSRSEMNVSTLELGDSALYLCASSLVGVRDSPLHFGNGTRLTVT.

V gene TRBV7-9 combines with J gene TRBJ2-1; the match to TRBD1 covers 9 bases. Germline V lookup: CDR1 SEHNR, CDR2 FQNEAQ (reference sequence). This CDR3 has 15 residues. V shed 5 bases and J 4 bases; nucleotides not matched to a gene: 6. CDR3 amino acids: CASSQLGQGYNEQFF. CDR3 DNA sequence: TGTGCCAGCAGCCAACTCGGACAGGGGTACAATGAGCAGTTCTTC.